This TCR beta chain was retrieved from a study of blood T cell repertoires in COVID-19. Study at large: Samples came from the United States, Italy and Spain, spanning acute and convalescent COVID-19.

The V and J ends lost 5 bases and 2 bases, in that order; junction bases with no gene match: 4. Germline lookup yields CDR1 SGHTA and CDR2 FQGTGA. The CDR3 runs to 14 residues. Participants were aged about 18 to 89 years from around 26 US areas. Under the authors' procedure: It was from reference gene primer amplification that nucleated cell counts were estimated. Profiled with immunoSEQ multiplex PCR; TCRdb holds only in-frame clones, not every one. That table gives V, J and clone size, and the DNA gave D and trimming. The data contain under 250,000 clones, 75% to 85% of them seen just once; the ten biggest clones take up about 4.3%.

The sample comprised PBMCs or T cells enriched from blood (not recorded which). V usage is TRBV7-3 and J usage is TRBJ2-5; 8 bases fit TRBD2. The TCR sequence derives from a man in his thirties or forties with acute COVID-19. The CDR3 spells CASSAAGGQETQYF. CDR3 bases: TGTGCCAGCAGCGCCGCGGGGGGACAAGAGACCCAGTACTTC. Full variable domain (outside the CDR3, taken from reference TRBV7-3 and TRBJ2-5): GAGVSQTPSNKVTEKGKYVELRCDPISGHTALYWYRQSLGQGPEFLIYFQGTGAADDSGLPNDRFFAVRPEGSVSTLKIQRTERGDSAVYLCASSAAGGQETQYFGPGTRLLVL.